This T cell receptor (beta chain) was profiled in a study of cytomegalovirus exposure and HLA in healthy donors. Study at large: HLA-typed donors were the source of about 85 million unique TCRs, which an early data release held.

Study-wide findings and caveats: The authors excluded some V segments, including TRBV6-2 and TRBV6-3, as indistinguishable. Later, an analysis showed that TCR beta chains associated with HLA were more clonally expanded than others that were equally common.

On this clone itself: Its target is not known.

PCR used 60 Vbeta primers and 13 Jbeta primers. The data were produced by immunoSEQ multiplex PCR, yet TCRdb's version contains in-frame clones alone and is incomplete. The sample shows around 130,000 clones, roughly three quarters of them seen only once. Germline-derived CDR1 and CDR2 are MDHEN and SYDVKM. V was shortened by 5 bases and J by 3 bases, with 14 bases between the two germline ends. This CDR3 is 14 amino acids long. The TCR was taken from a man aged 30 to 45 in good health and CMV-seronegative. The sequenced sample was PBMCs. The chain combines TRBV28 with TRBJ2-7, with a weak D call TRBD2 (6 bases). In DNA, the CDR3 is TGTGCCAGCAGTACGGGACTGACGATCTACGAGCAGTACTTC. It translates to CASSTGLTIYEQYF.